This section outlines one T cell receptor beta chain sequence together with its context. Its antigen is not known. Every isolated RNA sample was fully reverse transcribed, so sequencing captured expressed TCRB transcripts. TCRdb's table, derived via immunoSEQ multiplex PCR, lists solely in-frame clones and lacks some. The sample carries under 400,000 clones, around 12% recorded once. This entry is derived from a study of beta chain features in type 1 diabetes. Study overall: Patients shared similar age, gender and cell yields with healthy donors. Sorted cells numbering approximately 110,000,000 were examined across all samples.

Germline CDR1 MDHEN, CDR2 SYDVKM. CDR3 size: 13 residues. Trimming took 6 bases from V and 3 from J, leaving 10 bases between them. Whole-study results and caveats: The study found fewer insertions and more deletions at VDJ junctions in type 1 diabetes patients. PCR might pick shorter templates more often, in the same way for patients and controls.

V is TRBV28 and J is TRBJ2-3, with D tentatively TRBD2 (5 bases). The sequence was obtained from a man aged 18 to 30 in good health. The source material was naive CD4+ T cells from blood. The CDR3 spells CASRDPGTDTQYF. CDR3 nucleotides: TGTGCCAGCAGAGATCCGGGGACAGATACGCAGTATTTT.